The 21 T cell receptor beta chains listed next were all sequenced from one sample in a study of cytomegalovirus exposure and HLA in healthy donors (TCRdb year 2017). The library was produced with the immunoSEQ multiplex PCR assay. The multiplex PCR relied on a mix of 60 forward primers for TCR Vbeta segments and 13 reverse primers for TCR Jbeta segments. The immuneACCESS repertoire file appears here via TCRdb, limited to in-frame rearrangements. These files lack a portion of the clones; in checked studies, under half of the deficit traces to unresolved V genes, and the cause of the others is not known. The sample table shows about 99,000 clones, and about 9.4% are seen once. The biggest ten clones account for around 5.9% of the sample. The sequenced material came from PBMCs. The receptors here all came from a man aged 35 to 55 in good health and CMV-seropositive.

In its sample, this clone was seen a few times. This chain joins TRBV15 and TRBJ2-5, with D tentatively TRBD2 (5 bases). This CDR3 comprises 15 residues. Germline values: CDR1 LNHNV, CDR2 YYDKDF (reference sequence). V was shortened by 0 bases and J by 0 bases, with 8 bases between the two germline ends. DNA for the CDR3: TGTGCCACCAGCAGAGAAGGAGGCAACCAAGAGACCCAGTACTTC. This gives the protein CATSREGGNQETQYF. The variable domain in full, completed from reference TRBV15 and TRBJ2-5, reads DAMVIQNPRYQVTQFGKPVTLSCSQTLNHNVMYWYQQKSSQAPKLLFHYYDKDFNNEADTPDNFQSRRPNTSFCFLDIRSPGLGDTAMYLCATSREGGNQETQYFGPGTRLLVL.

In this sample, this clone turned up a few times. The CDR3 region is CATRGAGGGYNEQFF. In nucleotides, the CDR3 is TGTGCCACCAGGGGAGCGGGAGGTGGATACAATGAGCAGTTCTTC. The chain is built from TRBV15 and TRBJ2-1, with 9 nucleotides matching TRBD2. V lost 6 bases to trimming and J lost 4 bases; unmatched junction nucleotides: 7. The CDR3 totals 15 residues. In germline, CDR1 is LNHNV, CDR2 YYDKDF (reference sequence).

This clone was seen a handful of times. The chain links TRBV27 to TRBJ1-4; 7 bases fit TRBD1. The CDR3 is 14 amino acids. The V gene end was trimmed by 3 bases and the J gene end by 7 bases; junction bases not matched to a gene: 5. The germline gives CDR1 MNHEY, CDR2 SMNVEV (reference sequence). The DNA of the CDR3 is TGTGCCAGCAGTTTCGAGGGGGCTGGTGAAAAACTGTTTTTT. It encodes CASSFEGAGEKLFF.

This clone was seen a few times. The genes are TRBV9 and TRBJ2-7, with D possibly matching TRBD2 (5 bases). This CDR3 contains 15 residues. Germline loops: CDR1 SGDLS, CDR2 YYNGEE. V was pared by 2 bases and J by 4 bases, with 16 bases between. CDR3 sequence (DNA): TGTGCCAGCAGCGTGGGTGGAGGTCTTTTTTACGAGCAGTACTTC. It translates to CASSVGGGLFYEQYF.

The rearrangement joins TRBV2 to TRBJ1-3; weak D call: TRBD1 (6 bases). Germline CDR1 is SNHLY and CDR2 is FYNNEI. With 3 bases removed from V and 2 bases from J, the gap between germline ends came to 8 bases. This CDR3 comprises 14 residues. CDR3: CASSEGATGNTIYF. The CDR3 coding sequence is TGTGCCAGCAGTGAGGGGGCCACTGGAAACACCATATATTTT.

This clone appeared a few times. The sample has other DNA sequences that encode this CDR3 too. The V and J genes are TRBV6-5 and TRBJ1-5; D may be TRBD1 (5 bases). The CDR3 is made up of 15 amino acids. Germline-derived CDR1 and CDR2 are MNHEY and SVGAGI. Trimming took off 0 bases at V and 6 bases at J, with 12 bases between the two ends. CDR3 bases: TGTGCCAGCAGTTACTCAGGGCAGGGAAGTCAGCCCCAGCATTTT. Its protein product is CASSYSGQGSQPQHF.

The chain has TRBV28 and TRBJ2-7; D may be TRBD1 (5 bases). The V end lost 5 bases, the J end lost 7 bases, and 18 bases lay between the germline ends. Germline V gives CDR1 MDHEN, CDR2 SYDVKM. The CDR3 loop spans 14 amino acids. CDR3 bases: TGTGCCAGCAGTCCGATGGTAAGGGGTCGAGAGCAGTACTTC. It codes for CASSPMVRGREQYF.

This clone was counted a few times. The chain uses TRBV2 and TRBJ2-7; D might be TRBD1 (6 bases). The germline V gene encodes CDR1 SNHLY and CDR2 FYNNEI. The CDR3 runs 14 residues. V was trimmed by 6 bases and J by 1 base, leaving 13 bases between them. The CDR3 DNA sequence: TGTGCCAGCAGGCTCCGGGACAATTCCTACGAGCAGTACTTC. Protein: CASRLRDNSYEQYF.

This clone was recorded a few times. The gene calls are TRBV10-3 and TRBJ2-5, with TRBD2 matching over 8 bases. The germline V gene has CDR1 ENHRY and CDR2 SYGVKD. The CDR3 extends over 15 amino acids. Unmatched junction bases numbered 8, after V lost 6 bases and J lost 2 bases. CDR3 DNA sequence: TGTGCCATCAGACCGGGACTAGAGGTACAAGAGACCCAGTACTTC. Translation gives CAIRPGLEVQETQYF.

This clone came up a few times. The rearrangement uses TRBV28 and TRBJ1-5; D unresolved. The V gene lost 6 bases and the J gene lost 9 bases, with 21 bases spanning the gap. The CDR3 is 15 residues long. Germline CDR1 and CDR2: MDHEN and SYDVKM. This CDR3 reads CASSLTVGTGVPQHF. CDR3 nucleotide sequence: TGTGCCAGCAGCTTAACGGTTGGAACCGGGGTGCCCCAGCATTTT.

This clone came up a few times. Just one base apart from a much larger clone, this may be a read error. Lacking the conserved final phenylalanine or tryptophan, this CDR3 likely reflects a read error. The chain recombines TRBV6-6 with TRBJ1-4, with a tentative D call TRBD1 (5 bases). This CDR3 is built from 14 residues. Germline CDR1 MNHNY, CDR2 SVGAGI (reference sequence). V was trimmed by 7 bases and J by 14 bases, leaving 23 bases between them. CDR3: CASNSGPPVEGLFV. The CDR3 DNA follows: TGTGCCAGCAATTCCGGGCCCCCGGTGGAGGGGCTGTTTGTT.

This clone was recorded a few times. The rearrangement uses TRBV7-2 and TRBJ2-2; 11 bases agree with TRBD2. Germline values: CDR1 SGHTA, CDR2 FQGNSA. The CDR3 has 17 amino acids. V dropped 5 bases and J dropped 3; count of bases not matched to a gene: 8. The CDR3, as DNA: TGTGCCAGCAGCCCTCCGACTAGCGGGGTTTACACCGGGGAGCTGTTTTTT. It translates to CASSPPTSGVYTGELFF.

The chain uses TRBV27 and TRBJ1-1, with no clear D. The CDR3 has 12 residues. V lost 4 bases and J lost 6, with 9 bases in between. The germline V gene encodes CDR1 MNHEY and CDR2 SMNVEV (reference sequence). Here the CDR3 reads CASSSGEAEAFF. In DNA, the CDR3 is TGTGCCAGCAGTTCTGGGGAGGCTGAAGCTTTCTTT.

This clone has just a few counts. The J gene is TRBJ1-5, the V gene TRBV6-6; 7 nucleotides match TRBD1. V trimming: 7 bases; J trimming: 4 bases; junction bases outside the gene matches: 10. This CDR3 has 15 residues. CDR1 and CDR2 from the germline V gene are MNHNY and SVGAGI (reference sequence). The CDR3 region has the DNA TGTGCCAGCAAATACCTCCAGGGGGAGAATCAGCCCCAGCATTTT. Translating it yields CASKYLQGENQPQHF.

This rearrangement joins TRBV2 to TRBJ2-1, with 9 nucleotides matching TRBD2. CDR3 size: 15 residues. Germline loops: CDR1 SNHLY, CDR2 FYNNEI. V gave up 6 bases and J gave up 2 bases; unmatched junction bases: 5. The DNA for the CDR3 is TGTGCCAGCAGAACCGGGACTAGCCCCTACAATGAGCAGTTCTTC. This gives the protein CASRTGTSPYNEQFF.

CDR3 nucleotide sequence: TGTGCCATCAGTGAGAGGACGGGGTTGGAGGGCTACACCTTC. Translation: CAISERTGLEGYTF. V and J are TRBV10-3 and TRBJ1-2; unclear D gene. Germline CDR1 and CDR2: ENHRY and SYGVKD. The CDR3 extends over 14 amino acids. V was clipped by 2 bases and J by 8 bases, with 15 bases between them.

This clone turned up a few times. The genes are TRBV29-1 and TRBJ2-2; 9 bases are shared with TRBD2. The CDR3 runs to 15 residues. CDR1 SQVTM and CDR2 ANQGSEA come from the germline V gene. V lost 7 bases and J lost 1; bases outside the gene matches: 7. DNA of the CDR3: TGCAGCGGAAAATCTAGCGGGAAGAACACCGGGGAGCTGTTTTTT. Translated: CSGKSSGKNTGELFF.

The chain combines TRBV19 with TRBJ1-1; a possible D gene is TRBD1 (6 bases). The CDR3 totals 15 residues. V lost 5 bases to trimming and J lost 4 bases, with 17 bases between them. CDR1 and CDR2 from the germline V gene are LNHDA and SQIVND (reference sequence). Here the CDR3 DNA reads TGTGCCAGTAGTCTTCTAGGGGGTAGAGGCACTGAAGCTTTCTTT. This gives the protein CASSLLGGRGTEAFF.

This clone showed up just a few times. This rearrangement joins TRBV19 to TRBJ1-2; D is unresolved. The V gene lost 4 bases and the J gene lost 7 bases, with 13 bases spanning the gap. The CDR3 runs to 13 residues. CDR1 and CDR2 (germline): LNHDA, SQIVND (reference sequence). CDR3 residues: CASSTTGGIGYTF. The CDR3 nucleotides are TGTGCCAGTAGTACTACCGGAGGGATTGGCTACACCTTC.

This clone was seen more than once but under ten times. The chain employs TRBV25-1 and TRBJ2-5; the D gene is possibly TRBD2 (6 bases). V was cut by 4 bases and J by 5 bases, with 11 bases left in between. The length of the CDR3 is 13 residues. Germline assignment: CDR1 MGHDK and CDR2 SYGVNS. The CDR3 loop reads CASSGAGGETQYF. Here the CDR3 DNA reads TGTGCCAGCAGTGGGGCAGGAGGGGAGACCCAGTACTTC. Full variable domain (remainder filled in from reference TRBV25-1 and TRBJ2-5): EADIYQTPRYLVIGTGKKITLECSQTMGHDKMYWYQQDPGMELHLIHYSYGVNSTEKGDLSSESTVSRIRTEHFPLTLESARPSHTSQYLCASSGAGGETQYFGPGTRLLVL.

The sample holds many counts of this clone. This chain joins TRBV9 and TRBJ2-7, with a tentative D call TRBD1 (5 bases). V was cut by 5 bases and J by 5 bases, with 8 bases left in between. The CDR3 contains 11 residues. The germline CDR1 and CDR2 sequences are SGDLS and YYNGEE. DNA for the CDR3: TGTGCCAGCAGTCTGGGGCACGAGCAGTACTTC. Its protein is CASSLGHEQYF.